This T cell receptor (beta chain) was found in a study of PD-1 blockade in classical Hodgkin lymphoma. The sample holds one count of this clone. No antigen is known for it. This table comes from immunoSEQ multiplex PCR, and its TCRdb copy is limited to in-frame clones, with some not included. The repertoire holds 75,000 to 100,000 clones, over 80% seen once, with about 12% in the top ten. General study points: Whoever responded completely had baseline diversity much like that seen in newly diagnosed patients.

V lost 3 bases, J lost 4 bases, and 18 bases lay in between. CDR1 and CDR2 (germline): SNHLY, FYNNEI. The CDR3 has 16 amino acids. Relapse after autologous stem cell transplantation occurred in every patient, and brentuximab vedotin exposure varied. The sample in question was peripheral blood mononuclear cells (PBMCs), obtained at baseline. The TCR sequence derives from a human donor with classical Hodgkin lymphoma. This chain uses TRBV2 with TRBJ1-2; D uncertain. CDR3 nucleotides: TGTGCCAGCAGTGATAGGCTCGGGTCTCATCTCTATGGCTACACCTTC. Translated: CASSDRLGSHLYGYTF.